This TCR beta chain was observed in a study of T cells in Graves' hyperthyroidism and ophthalmopathy. Notes on the study in general: Progression to ophthalmopathy was predicted a median of roughly 6.6 months early.

The investigators amplified TCR beta CDR3 regions from RNA transcripts. Using the HTBI primer set, a first-round RT-PCR was run on the TCR CDR3. TCRdb itself ran the multiplex PCR reads through MiXCR, one entry per CDR3 protein. The sample contains around 620,000 distinct CDR3 sequences, around 45% of which appear only once. Details on this clonotype: Its antigen is not known. At one of its ends the junction is not consistent with the germline gene, which may arise from a read error.

This TCR was recovered from an adult woman with Graves' disease, either hyperthyroidism or ophthalmopathy (not recorded which). Sequencing was carried out using peripheral blood or thyroid tissue (not recorded which).

The CDR3, as DNA: TGTGCCAGCAGTGTACAGGGAAGTAACTACGAGCAGTACTTC. This sequence encodes CASSVQGSNYEQYF. The chain links TRBV10-3 to TRBJ2-7; D is possibly TRBD1 (6 bases). The CDR3 runs 14 residues. Germline values: CDR1 ENHRY, CDR2 SYGVKD.